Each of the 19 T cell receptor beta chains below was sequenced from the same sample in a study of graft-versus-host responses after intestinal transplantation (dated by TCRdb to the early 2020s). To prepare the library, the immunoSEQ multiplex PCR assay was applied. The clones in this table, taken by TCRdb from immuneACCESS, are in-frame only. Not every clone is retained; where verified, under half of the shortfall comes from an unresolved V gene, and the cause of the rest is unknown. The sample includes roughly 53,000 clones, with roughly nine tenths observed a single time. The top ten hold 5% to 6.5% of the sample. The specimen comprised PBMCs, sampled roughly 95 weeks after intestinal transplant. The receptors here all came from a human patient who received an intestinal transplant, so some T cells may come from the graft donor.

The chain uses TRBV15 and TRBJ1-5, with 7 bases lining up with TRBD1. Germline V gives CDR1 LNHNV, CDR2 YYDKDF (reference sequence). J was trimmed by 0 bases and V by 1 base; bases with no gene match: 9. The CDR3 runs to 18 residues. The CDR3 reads CATSRARGLTYSNQPQHF. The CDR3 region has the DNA TGTGCCACCAGCAGAGCTAGGGGGCTCACTTATAGCAATCAGCCCCAGCATTTT.

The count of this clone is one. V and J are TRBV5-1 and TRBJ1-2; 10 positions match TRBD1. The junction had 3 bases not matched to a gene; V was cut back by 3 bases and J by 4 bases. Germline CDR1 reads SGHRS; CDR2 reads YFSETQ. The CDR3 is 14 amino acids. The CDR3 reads CASSSGTGVYGYTF. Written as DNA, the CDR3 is TGCGCCAGCAGCTCCGGGACAGGGGTCTATGGCTACACCTTC.

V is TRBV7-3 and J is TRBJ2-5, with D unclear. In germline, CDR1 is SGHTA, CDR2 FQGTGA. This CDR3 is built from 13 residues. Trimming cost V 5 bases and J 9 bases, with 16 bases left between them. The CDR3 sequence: CASSQNQQGPQYF. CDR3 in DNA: TGTGCCAGCAGCCAAAATCAGCAAGGCCCCCAGTACTTC.

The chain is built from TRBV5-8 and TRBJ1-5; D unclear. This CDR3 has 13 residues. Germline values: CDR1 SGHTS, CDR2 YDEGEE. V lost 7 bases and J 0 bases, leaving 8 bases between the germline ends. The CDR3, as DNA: TGTGCCAGCTCCCCGCCTAGCAATCAGCCCCAGCATTTT. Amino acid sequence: CASSPPSNQPQHF.

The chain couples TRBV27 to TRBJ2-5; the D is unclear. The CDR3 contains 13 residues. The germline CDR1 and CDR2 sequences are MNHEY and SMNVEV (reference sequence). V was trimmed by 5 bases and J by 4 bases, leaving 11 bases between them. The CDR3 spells CASSIYGRETQYF. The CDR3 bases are TGTGCCAGCAGTATCTACGGCCGAGAGACCCAGTACTTC.

The CDR3: CASSLGGNSNQPQHF. CDR3 sequence (DNA): TGTGCCAGCAGCTTAGGAGGGAATAGCAATCAGCCCCAGCATTTT. This chain uses TRBV7-2 with TRBJ1-5; D gene ambiguous. The germline V gene encodes CDR1 SGHTA and CDR2 FQGNSA. Trimming left V 1 base short and J 0 bases short, with 7 bases between. This CDR3 is 15 amino acids long.

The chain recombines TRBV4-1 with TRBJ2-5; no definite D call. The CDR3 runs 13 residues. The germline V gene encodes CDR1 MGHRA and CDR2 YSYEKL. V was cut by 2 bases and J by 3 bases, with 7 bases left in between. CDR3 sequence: CASSQFEKETQYF. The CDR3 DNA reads TGCGCCAGCAGCCAATTTGAAAAAGAGACCCAGTACTTC.

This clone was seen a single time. The CDR3 DNA follows: TGTGCCAGCAGTTACGGCCTGAACACCGGGGAGCTGTTTTTT. It encodes CASSYGLNTGELFF. The rearrangement joins TRBV6-5 to TRBJ2-2; D uncertain. This CDR3 contains 14 residues. Trimming stripped 2 bases from V and 1 base from J, with 5 bases between. Germline lookup yields CDR1 MNHEY and CDR2 SVGAGI.

For the CDR3, the DNA is TGTGCCAGCAGCCCCAGGGCCACAGGGGGAAAACTGTTTTTT. It codes for CASSPRATGGKLFF. The chain recombines TRBV6-5 with TRBJ1-4; 8 positions agree with TRBD1. The CDR3 loop spans 14 amino acids. The junction had 10 bases not matched to a gene; V was cut back by 6 bases and J by 10 bases. CDR1 is MNHEY, CDR2 SVGAGI, per germline.

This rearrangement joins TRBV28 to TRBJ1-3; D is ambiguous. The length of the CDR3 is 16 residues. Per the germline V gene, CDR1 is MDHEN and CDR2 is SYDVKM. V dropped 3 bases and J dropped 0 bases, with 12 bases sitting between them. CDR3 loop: CASSLPRKYSGNTIYF. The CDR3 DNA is TGTGCCAGCAGTTTGCCCCGGAAATACTCTGGAAACACCATATATTTT.

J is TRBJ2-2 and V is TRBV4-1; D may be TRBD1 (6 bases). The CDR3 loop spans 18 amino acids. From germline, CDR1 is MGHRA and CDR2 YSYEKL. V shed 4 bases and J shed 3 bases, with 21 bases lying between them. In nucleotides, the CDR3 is TGCGCCAGCAGCCTTAGCTTTTTGACAGGAAGGGACACCGGGGAGCTGTTTTTT. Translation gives CASSLSFLTGRDTGELFF.

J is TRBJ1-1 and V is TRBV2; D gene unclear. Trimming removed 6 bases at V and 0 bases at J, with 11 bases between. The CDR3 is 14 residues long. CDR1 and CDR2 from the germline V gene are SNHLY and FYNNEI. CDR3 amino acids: CASRDGVVNTEAFF. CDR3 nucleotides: TGTGCCAGCAGGGATGGGGTCGTGAACACTGAAGCTTTCTTT.

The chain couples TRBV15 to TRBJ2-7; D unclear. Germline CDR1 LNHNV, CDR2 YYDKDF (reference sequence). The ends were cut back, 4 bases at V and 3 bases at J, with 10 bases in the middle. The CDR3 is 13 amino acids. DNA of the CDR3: TGTGCCACCAGCACAGAGACAAGCTACGAGCAGTACTTC. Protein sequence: CATSTETSYEQYF.

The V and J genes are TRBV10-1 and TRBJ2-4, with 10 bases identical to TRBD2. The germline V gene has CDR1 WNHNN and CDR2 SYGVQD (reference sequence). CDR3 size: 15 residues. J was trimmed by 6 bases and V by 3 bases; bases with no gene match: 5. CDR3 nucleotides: TGCGCCAGCAGTGAAGAGCGGGGGGGCGTAAACATTCAGTACTTC. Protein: CASSEERGGVNIQYF.

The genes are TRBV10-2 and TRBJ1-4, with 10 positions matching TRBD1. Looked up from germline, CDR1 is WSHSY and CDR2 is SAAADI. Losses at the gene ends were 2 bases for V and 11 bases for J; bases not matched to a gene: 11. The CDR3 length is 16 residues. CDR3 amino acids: CASSEPGTGASGKLFF. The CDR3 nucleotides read TGCGCCAGCAGTGAGCCAGGGACAGGGGCCTCAGGGAAACTGTTTTTT.

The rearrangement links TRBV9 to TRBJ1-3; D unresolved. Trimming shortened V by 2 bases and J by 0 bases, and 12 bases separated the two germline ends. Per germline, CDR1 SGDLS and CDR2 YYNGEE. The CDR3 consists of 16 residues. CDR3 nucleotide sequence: TGTGCCAGCAGCGTTGATAGACGGGGCTCTGGAAACACCATATATTTT. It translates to CASSVDRRGSGNTIYF.

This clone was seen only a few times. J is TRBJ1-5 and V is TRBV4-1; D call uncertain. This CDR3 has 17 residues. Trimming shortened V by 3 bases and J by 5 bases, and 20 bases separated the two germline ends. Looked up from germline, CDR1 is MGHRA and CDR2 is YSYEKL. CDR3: CASSQLSSGVEDQPQHF. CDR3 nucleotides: TGCGCCAGCAGCCAGTTGAGTAGTGGGGTGGAGGATCAGCCCCAGCATTTT.

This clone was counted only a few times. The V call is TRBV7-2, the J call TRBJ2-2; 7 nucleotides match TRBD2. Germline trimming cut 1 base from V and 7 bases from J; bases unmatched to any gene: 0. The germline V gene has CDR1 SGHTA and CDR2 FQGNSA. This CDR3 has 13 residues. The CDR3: CASSLGTSGELFF. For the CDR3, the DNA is TGTGCCAGCAGCTTAGGGACTAGCGGGGAGCTGTTTTTT.

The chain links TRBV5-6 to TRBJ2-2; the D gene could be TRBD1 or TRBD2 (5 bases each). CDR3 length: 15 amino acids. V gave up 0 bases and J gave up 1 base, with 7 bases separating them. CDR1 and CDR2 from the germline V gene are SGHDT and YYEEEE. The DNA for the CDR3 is TGTGCCAGCAGCTTGGGAGGGGTGAACACCGGGGAGCTGTTTTTT. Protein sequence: CASSLGGVNTGELFF. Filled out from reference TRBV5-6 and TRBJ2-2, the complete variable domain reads DAGVTQSPTHLIKTRGQQVTLRCSPKSGHDTVSWYQQALGQGPQFIFQYYEEEERQRGNFPDRFSGHQFPNYSSELNVNALLLGDSALYLCASSLGGVNTGELFFGEGSRLTVL.